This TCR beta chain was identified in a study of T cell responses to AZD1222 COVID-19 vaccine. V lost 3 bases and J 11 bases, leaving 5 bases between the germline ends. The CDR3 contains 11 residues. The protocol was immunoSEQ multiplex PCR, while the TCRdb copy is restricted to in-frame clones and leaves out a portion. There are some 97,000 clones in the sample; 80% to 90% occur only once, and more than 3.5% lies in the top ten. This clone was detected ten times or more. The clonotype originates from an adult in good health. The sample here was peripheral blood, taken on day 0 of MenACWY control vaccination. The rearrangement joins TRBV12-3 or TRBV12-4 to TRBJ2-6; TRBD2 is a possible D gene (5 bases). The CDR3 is CASSLGDVLTF. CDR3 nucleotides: TGTGCCAGCAGTTTGGGAGACGTCCTGACTTTC.